The next 21 T cell receptor beta chains were all read from a single sample in a study of identical twins. TCRdb called the 5' RACE reads again in MiXCR, with one record for every CDR3 protein. This table has hundreds of thousands of distinct CDR3 sequences, roughly 6.2% appearing once. The sample comprised naive T cells sorted from blood. The receptors derive from a man aged 18 to 29 in good health.

This chain connects TRBV2 to TRBJ2-7; TRBD2 matches at 7 bases. Germline values: CDR1 SNHLY, CDR2 FYNNEI. This CDR3 has 13 residues. The junction had 7 bases not matched to a gene; V was cut back by 10 bases and J by 1 base. The CDR3 here is CATSWEGSYEQYV. In nucleotides, the CDR3 is TGTGCCACCTCATGGGAGGGATCCTACGAGCAGTACGTC.

The chain combines TRBV14 with TRBJ1-2; no reliable D call. V was clipped by 6 bases and J by 4 bases, with 15 bases between them. The germline V gene encodes CDR1 SGHDN and CDR2 FVKESK. The CDR3 is made up of 14 amino acids. The CDR3: CASSSHETGYGYTF. For the CDR3, the DNA is TGTGCCAGCAGTTCACACGAAACGGGCTATGGCTACACCTTC.

The rearrangement uses TRBV2 and TRBJ1-1; no firm D call. The length of the CDR3 is 15 residues. V was trimmed by 11 bases and J by 2 bases, leaving 21 bases between them. Germline assignment: CDR1 SNHLY and CDR2 FYNNEI. The CDR3 DNA follows: TGTGCCTCCCAAGTCCCGGGTCTTTTAAACACTGAAGCTTTCTTT. Protein: CASQVPGLLNTEAFF.

The chain recombines TRBV29-1 with TRBJ2-1; 13 bases fit TRBD2. The CDR3 runs to 15 residues. The germline V gene encodes CDR1 SQVTM and CDR2 ANQGSEA. The V and J ends lost 5 bases and 4 bases, in that order; junction bases with no gene match: 5. In nucleotides, the CDR3 is TGCAGCGTTACGGGACTAGCGGGGATATACAATGAGCAGTTCTTC. Amino acids: CSVTGLAGIYNEQFF.

This clonotype was recorded only once. This chain connects TRBV5-1 to TRBJ2-3; D perhaps matches TRBD2 (6 bases). This CDR3 contains 14 residues. Trimming shortened V by 6 bases and J by 2 bases, and 13 bases separated the two germline ends. Germline V lookup: CDR1 SGHRS, CDR2 YFSETQ. The CDR3 region is CASTYGGDTDTQYF. The CDR3 nucleotides are TGCGCCAGCACCTATGGAGGGGACACAGATACGCAGTATTTT.

This clonotype was detected many times. This chain links TRBV7-2 with TRBJ1-6, with TRBD1 as a possible D gene (5 bases). Trimming took off 2 bases at V and 10 bases at J, with 18 bases between the two ends. Germline assignment: CDR1 SGHTA and CDR2 FQGNSA. CDR3 length: 16 amino acids. DNA of the CDR3: TGTGCCAGCAGCTTAATTGGTGGGGCTAGGGAGTCACCCCTCCACTTT. This codes for CASSLIGGARESPLHF.

CDR3 bases: TGTGCCAGCTACCCGGGACAGGTGAACACTGAAGCTTTCTTT. Its protein product is CASYPGQVNTEAFF. This chain connects TRBV12-3 or TRBV12-4 to TRBJ1-1, with TRBD1 matching 8 bases. This CDR3 region has 14 residues. J gave up 0 bases and V 8 bases, and 5 bases lay outside the gene matches.

This clonotype was observed a handful of times. The genes are TRBV29-1 and TRBJ2-5, with D unresolved. From germline, CDR1 is SQVTM and CDR2 ANQGSEA. This CDR3 region has 12 residues. With 3 bases removed from V and 1 base from J, the gap between germline ends came to 6 bases. CDR3 in DNA: TGCAGCGTTGACAAGGGCCAAGAGACCCAGTACTTC. It translates to CSVDKGQETQYF.

The chain couples TRBV7-9 to TRBJ2-1; TRBD2 aligns across 9 bases. The J segment lost 3 bases and the V segment lost 5 bases, leaving 8 bases of the junction unmatched. The CDR3 has 16 residues. The germline V gene encodes CDR1 SEHNR and CDR2 FQNEAQ (reference sequence). CDR3 loop: CASSAGGLANYNEQFF. The CDR3 DNA reads TGTGCCAGCAGCGCGGGAGGACTAGCGAACTACAATGAGCAGTTCTTC.

This clonotype was seen repeatedly, ten times or more. The chain recombines TRBV12-3 or TRBV12-4 with TRBJ1-2; D remains ambiguous. CDR3 length: 13 amino acids. Trimming stripped 3 bases from V and 0 bases from J, with 5 bases between. The CDR3 region has the DNA TGTGCCAGCAGTTTCTCGACTAACTATGGCTACACCTTC. It codes for CASSFSTNYGYTF.

This clonotype has a count of ten or more. The chain has TRBV12-3 or TRBV12-4 and TRBJ1-4; TRBD1 aligns across 7 bases. The CDR3 sequence is 17 residues long. V shed 4 bases, J shed 0 bases, and the junction held 8 bases outside the gene matches. The DNA for the CDR3 is TGTGCCAGCAGTTCCTACAGGGGCCGGGCAACTAATGAAAAACTGTTTTTT. Encoded protein: CASSSYRGRATNEKLFF.

V is TRBV29-1 and J is TRBJ2-7; 9 bases agree with TRBD1. The length of the CDR3 is 15 residues. V shed 6 bases, J shed 2 bases, and the junction held 11 bases outside the gene matches. Looked up from germline, CDR1 is SQVTM and CDR2 is ANQGSEA. The CDR3 loop is CSVKKTGTGTYEQYF. The CDR3 region has the DNA TGCAGCGTGAAGAAGACCGGGACAGGGACCTACGAGCAGTACTTC.

There are a few counts of this clonotype. The V and J genes are TRBV5-1 and TRBJ2-3; 7 nucleotides line up with TRBD2. V dropped 4 bases and J dropped 0; count of bases not matched to a gene: 11. CDR1 is SGHRS and CDR2 is YFSETQ in the germline V gene. The CDR3 totals 17 residues. The CDR3 protein is CASSRVGGSGSTDTQYF. In nucleotides, the CDR3 is TGCGCCAGCAGCCGAGTCGGCGGGAGTGGGAGCACAGATACGCAGTATTTT.

The table lists this clonotype with many counts. The chain is built from TRBV4-3 and TRBJ2-1, with a tentative D call TRBD2 (5 bases). The CDR3 extends over 14 amino acids. Germline assignment: CDR1 LGHNA and CDR2 YSLEER. The V and J ends lost 5 bases and 7 bases respectively, with 15 bases between them. Here the CDR3 DNA reads TGCGCCAGCAGCGAAACTAGATATTCGAATGAGCAGTTCTTC. Translated, it gives CASSETRYSNEQFF.

This clonotype was observed many times. The chain combines TRBV7-2 with TRBJ2-1, with 10 bases matching TRBD2. Trimming removed 5 bases from V and 4 bases from J; junction bases left unmatched: 11. CDR3 length: 17 residues. Germline V lookup: CDR1 SGHTA, CDR2 FQGNSA. The CDR3 loop reads CASSPDRLAGGYNEQFF. Written as DNA, the CDR3 is TGTGCCAGCAGCCCCGATAGATTAGCGGGGGGATACAATGAGCAGTTCTTC.

This clonotype has ten or more counts. V and J are TRBV10-3 and TRBJ2-1, with D perhaps being TRBD1 or TRBD2 (5 bases each). The CDR3 is 15 amino acids. The germline gives CDR1 ENHRY, CDR2 SYGVKD. Trimming pared 1 base from V and 4 bases from J, leaving 11 bases between. CDR3 in DNA: TGTGCCATCAGTGAGTGGGAAGGGGAGTACAATGAGCAGTTCTTC. Protein product: CAISEWEGEYNEQFF.

This clonotype was seen a handful of times. V and J are TRBV12-3 or TRBV12-4 and TRBJ1-1, with TRBD1 identical over 8 bases. V shed 3 bases and J 6 bases; nucleotides not matched to a gene: 6. The CDR3 loop spans 14 amino acids. The CDR3 is CASSFPGGLAEAFF. The CDR3 DNA is TGTGCCAGCAGTTTTCCAGGGGGCTTAGCTGAAGCTTTCTTT.

The V call is TRBV20-1, the J call TRBJ2-5; D is ambiguous. This CDR3 has 13 residues. Looked up from germline, CDR1 is DFQATT and CDR2 is SNEGSKA (reference sequence). Trimming pared 1 base from V and 5 bases from J, leaving 11 bases between. DNA of the CDR3: TGCAGTGCTAGAGCAGGCCCGCGGGAGACCCAGTACTTC. Its protein is CSARAGPRETQYF.

This clonotype has a count of ten or more. The chain couples TRBV20-1 to TRBJ1-5; a possible D gene is TRBD1 (6 bases). CDR1 is DFQATT and CDR2 is SNEGSKA in the germline V gene (reference sequence). CDR3 size: 15 residues. V gave up 5 bases and J gave up 4 bases, with 18 bases separating them. CDR3 bases: TGCAGTGCTCTCCGGACAGCCTTATCTAATCAGCCCCAGCATTTT. It codes for CSALRTALSNQPQHF.

There are a few counts of this clonotype. The chain employs TRBV12-3 or TRBV12-4 and TRBJ2-1; the match to TRBD2 covers 9 bases. Trimming cost V 4 bases and J 5 bases; bases outside gene matches: 3. CDR3 length: 14 residues. The DNA of the CDR3 is TGTGCCAGCAGTTGGGCTAGCGGGAACAATGAGCAGTTCTTC. Its translation: CASSWASGNNEQFF.

This chain uses TRBV5-5 with TRBJ2-2; 10 bases map to TRBD1. Germline V gene lookup returns CDR1 SGHKS and CDR2 YYEKEE (reference sequence). There are 16 residues in the CDR3. The J segment lost 0 bases and the V segment lost 4 bases, leaving 3 bases of the junction unmatched. For the CDR3, the DNA is TGTGCCAGCAGCCAGACAGGGGGCTCGAACACCGGGGAGCTGTTTTTT. This translates into CASSQTGGSNTGELFF.